This TCR beta chain was documented in a study of blood T cell repertoires in COVID-19. V shed 5 bases and J shed 10 bases, with 9 bases lying between them. CDR3 size: 11 residues. CDR1 and CDR2 (germline): MNHNY, SVGAGI (reference sequence). Original handling: It was from reference gene primer amplification that nucleated cell counts were estimated. TCRdb keeps only in-frame clones here, not all; method: immunoSEQ multiplex PCR. The D gene and trimming were derived from the DNA, and the V and J assignments and clone size from that table. The sample consists of 150,000 to 200,000 clones, 82% of them appearing once.

What was sequenced was PBMCs or T cells enriched from blood (not recorded which). This clonotype originated in a woman aged 60-75 years with acute COVID-19. The rearrangement links TRBV6-6 to TRBJ2-1, with no clear D. CDR3 DNA: TGTGCCAGCAGTCCCCAAGAGGAGCAGTTCTTC. Protein sequence: CASSPQEEQFF.